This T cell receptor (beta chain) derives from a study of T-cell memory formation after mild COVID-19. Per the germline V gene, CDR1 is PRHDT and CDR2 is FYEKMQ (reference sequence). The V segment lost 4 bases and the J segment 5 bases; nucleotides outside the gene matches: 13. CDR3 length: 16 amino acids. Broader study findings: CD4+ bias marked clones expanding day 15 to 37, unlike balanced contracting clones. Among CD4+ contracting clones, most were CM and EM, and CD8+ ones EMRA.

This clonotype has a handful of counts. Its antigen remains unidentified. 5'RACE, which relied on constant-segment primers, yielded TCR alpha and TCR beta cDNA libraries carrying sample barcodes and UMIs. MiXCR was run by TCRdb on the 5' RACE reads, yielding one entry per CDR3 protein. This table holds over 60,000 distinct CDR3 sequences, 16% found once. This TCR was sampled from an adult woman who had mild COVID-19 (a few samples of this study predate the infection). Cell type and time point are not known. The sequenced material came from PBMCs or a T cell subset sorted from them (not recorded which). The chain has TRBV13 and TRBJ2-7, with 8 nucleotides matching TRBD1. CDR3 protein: CASSSTGQGAYHEQYF. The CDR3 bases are TGTGCCAGCAGCTCCACAGGGCAGGGGGCGTACCACGAGCAGTACTTC.